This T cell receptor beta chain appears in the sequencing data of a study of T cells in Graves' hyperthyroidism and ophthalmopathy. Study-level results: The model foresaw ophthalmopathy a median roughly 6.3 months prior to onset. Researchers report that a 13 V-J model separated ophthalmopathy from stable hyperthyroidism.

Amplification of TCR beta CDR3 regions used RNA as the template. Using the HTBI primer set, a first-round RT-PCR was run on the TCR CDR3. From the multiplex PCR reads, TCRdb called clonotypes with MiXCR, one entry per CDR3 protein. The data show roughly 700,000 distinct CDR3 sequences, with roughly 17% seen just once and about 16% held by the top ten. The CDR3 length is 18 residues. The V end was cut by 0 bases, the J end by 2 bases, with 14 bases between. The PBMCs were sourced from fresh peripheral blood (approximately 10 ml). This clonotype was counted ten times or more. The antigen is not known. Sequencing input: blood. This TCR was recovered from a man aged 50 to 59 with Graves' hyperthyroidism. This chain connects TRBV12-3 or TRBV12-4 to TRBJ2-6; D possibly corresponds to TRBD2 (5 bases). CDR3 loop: CASSLALGVQPGANVLTF. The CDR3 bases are TGTGCCAGCAGTTTAGCGCTCGGGGTACAGCCTGGGGCCAACGTCCTGACTTTC.